This TCR beta chain was recorded in a study of cytomegalovirus exposure and HLA in healthy donors. Regarding this clone: Its antigen is unknown.

General study findings and limits: Later findings reportedly placed an Asian-associated ancestry cluster below the approximately 630-donor mean for N-insertions.

With 3 bases removed from V and 3 bases from J, the gap between germline ends came to 11 bases. The germline gives CDR1 SEHNR, CDR2 FQNEAQ (reference sequence). The CDR3 is 14 residues long. PCR involved 60 Vbeta and 13 Jbeta primers. Profiling relied on immunoSEQ multiplex PCR, and the TCRdb table lists in-frame clones only, not all of them. The sample holds 97,000 or so clones, 70% to 80% seen once. This chain connects TRBV7-9 to TRBJ1-2; possibly TRBD1 for D (6 bases). Sequences were obtained from PBMCs. This TCR was recovered from a male donor in good health and CMV-seropositive. The chain's CDR3 is CASSFGGEYYGYTF. In DNA, the CDR3 is TGTGCCAGCAGCTTTGGGGGCGAATACTATGGCTACACCTTC.